This T cell receptor beta chain appears in the sequencing data of a study of cytomegalovirus exposure and HLA in healthy donors. Trimming cost V 8 bases and J 7 bases; bases outside gene matches: 14. This CDR3 comprises 15 residues. CDR1 and CDR2 from the germline V gene are PRHDT and FYEKMQ (reference sequence). With respect to this clone: Its antigen remains unidentified.

PCR amplification relied on 60 Vbeta primers (plus 13 Jbeta primers). The assay was immunoSEQ multiplex PCR, and TCRdb's table has in-frame clones only and misses some. The sample carries some 150,000 clones, around 72% recorded once. This cohort consisted of healthy bone marrow donors. Study-wide points: Using a false discovery rate of 0.05, a later analysis showed that fewer than 20,000 TCR beta sequences were associated with HLA alleles. Being productive about 87% or about 30% of the time was typical of most TCR beta V segments in an earlier analysis.

Material: PBMCs. V is TRBV13 and J is TRBJ2-1, with 7 bases lining up with TRBD2. The clonotype originates from a human donor in good health. The CDR3 sequence is CASAEGTKELNEQFF. DNA for the CDR3: TGTGCCAGCGCGGAGGGGACTAAAGAGTTGAATGAGCAGTTCTTC.